Below are 23 T cell receptor beta chains sequenced from a single sample in a study of T cell responses to AZD1222 COVID-19 vaccine. TCRdb's copy holds only in-frame clones and misses some; the assay was immunoSEQ multiplex PCR. Among 150,000 to 200,000 clones listed, 90% to 95% were seen once. The input for sequencing was peripheral blood, taken 28 days after the second AZD1222 dose. Source of these receptors: an adult who received the AZD1222 COVID-19 vaccine.

V usage is TRBV28 and J usage is TRBJ1-4; maybe TRBD1 (5 bases). Trimming took off 5 bases at V and 5 bases at J, with 18 bases between the two ends. The CDR3 covers 16 residues. In germline, CDR1 is MDHEN, CDR2 SYDVKM. The CDR3 coding sequence is TGTGCCAGCAGTCCCCCAGGGTTTCACCTAAATGAAAAACTGTTTTTT. Translated, it gives CASSPPGFHLNEKLFF.

The rearrangement joins TRBV18 to TRBJ2-7; the match to TRBD1 covers 9 bases. J was trimmed by 7 bases and V by 3 bases; bases with no gene match: 10. Germline V gene sequence: CDR1 KGHSH, CDR2 LQKENI. The CDR3 totals 15 residues. DNA of the CDR3: TGTGCCAGCTCACCCCCCGGGACAGGGAACGGTGAGCAGTACTTC. This gives the protein CASSPPGTGNGEQYF. Full variable domain (remainder filled in from reference TRBV18 and TRBJ2-7): NAGVMQNPRHLVRRRGQEARLRCSPMKGHSHVYWYRQLPEEGLKFMVYLQKENIIDESGMPKERFSAEFPKEGPSILRIQQVVRGDSAAYFCASSPPGTGNGEQYFGPGTRLTVT.

The rearrangement joins TRBV3-1 (or the pseudogene TRBV3-2) to TRBJ2-2, with no clear D. The CDR3 is 14 amino acids. Looked up from germline, CDR1 is LGHDT and CDR2 is YNNKEL (reference sequence). V was pared by 1 base and J by 2 bases, with 5 bases between. The CDR3 DNA is TGTGCCAGCAGCCAAGTTGCTAACACCGGGGAGCTGTTTTTT. It is translated as CASSQVANTGELFF.

This clone was found once. The V gene is TRBV11-2, the J gene TRBJ1-3; D call uncertain. Germline CDR1 reads SGHAT; CDR2 reads FQNNGV. V was pared by 1 base and J by 0 bases, with 13 bases between. The CDR3 totals 17 residues. The CDR3 loop reads CASSLGWAGYSGNTIYF. DNA of the CDR3: TGTGCCAGCAGCTTAGGTTGGGCGGGATACTCTGGAAACACCATATATTTT.

This chain uses TRBV28 with TRBJ2-1; possibly TRBD1 for D (5 bases). Germline CDR1 and CDR2: MDHEN and SYDVKM. The V gene lost 3 bases and the J gene lost 2 bases, with 11 bases spanning the gap. This CDR3 contains 15 residues. The CDR3, as DNA: TGTGCCAGCAGTTTTAATCAGGGCCCCTACAATGAGCAGTTCTTC. Protein sequence: CASSFNQGPYNEQFF.

The V call is TRBV6-5, the J call TRBJ1-2; D call uncertain. The CDR3 contains 12 residues. V dropped 2 bases and J dropped 8 bases, with 9 bases sitting between them. The germline V gene encodes CDR1 MNHEY and CDR2 SVGAGI. The CDR3 is CASSYREWGYTF. In nucleotides, the CDR3 is TGTGCCAGCAGTTACAGGGAATGGGGCTACACCTTC.

This clone was observed a single time. The chain has TRBV3-1 (or the pseudogene TRBV3-2) and TRBJ1-1; TRBD1 might be the D (5 bases). The CDR3 extends over 13 amino acids. V lost 7 bases and J lost 1, with 10 bases in between. The germline V gene encodes CDR1 LGHDT and CDR2 YNNKEL (reference sequence). Written as DNA, the CDR3 is TGTGCCAGCACCTACACAGGGAACACTGAAGCTTTCTTT. Translating gives CASTYTGNTEAFF.

This clone was observed once. The chain recombines TRBV29-1 with TRBJ2-3; TRBD2 matches 10 bases. This CDR3 is 15 amino acids long. Germline values: CDR1 SQVTM, CDR2 ANQGSEA. With V trimmed by 0 bases and J by 5 bases, 5 bases remained unmatched. The chain's CDR3 is CSVEDRGLAVDTQYF. CDR3 bases: TGCAGCGTTGAAGATCGTGGACTAGCGGTAGATACGCAGTATTTT.

This chain links TRBV11-2 with TRBJ2-1, with TRBD2 matching 8 bases. The CDR3 consists of 13 residues. Trimming cost V 7 bases and J 6 bases; bases outside gene matches: 5. Germline V gives CDR1 SGHAT, CDR2 FQNNGV. The CDR3 region has the DNA TGTGCCAGCACTGGACTAGCTTCCAATGAGCAGTTCTTC. As protein: CASTGLASNEQFF.

The CDR3 DNA sequence: TGTGCCAGCAGTTACTCGCGTCCAGGGAACTATGGCTACACCTTC. This codes for CASSYSRPGNYGYTF. The chain has TRBV6-5 and TRBJ1-2, with a tentative D call TRBD1 (5 bases). CDR3 length equals 15 residues. Germline loops: CDR1 MNHEY, CDR2 SVGAGI. Between the trimmed V and J ends, which lost 0 bases and 2 bases, there was a span of 10 bases.

The chain joins TRBV4-1 to TRBJ2-6, with a weak D call TRBD2 (5 bases). This CDR3 is 18 amino acids long. Trimming cost V 0 bases and J 1 base, with 13 bases left between them. The germline V gene encodes CDR1 MGHRA and CDR2 YSYEKL. The DNA for the CDR3 is TGCGCCAGCAGCCAAGATCTTTTAGGGAGTTCTGGGGCCAACGTCCTGACTTTC. Its translation is CASSQDLLGSSGANVLTF.

CDR3 loop: CASSQNPPSAGTYEQYF. DNA of the CDR3: TGCGCCAGCAGCCAGAACCCCCCTTCGGCAGGAACCTACGAGCAGTACTTC. The chain links TRBV4-1 to TRBJ2-7; no reliable D call. This CDR3 region has 17 residues. Between the trimmed V and J ends, which lost 3 bases and 2 bases, there was a span of 20 bases. Germline lookup yields CDR1 MGHRA and CDR2 YSYEKL.

J is TRBJ1-2 and V is TRBV13; D unclear. Germline V gene lookup returns CDR1 PRHDT and CDR2 FYEKMQ (reference sequence). The V end lost 5 bases, the J end lost 2 bases, and 6 bases lay between the germline ends. This CDR3 has 12 residues. The CDR3: CASSAWNYGYTF. As DNA, the CDR3 is TGTGCCAGCAGCGCCTGGAACTATGGCTACACCTTC.

This chain links TRBV18 with TRBJ1-4, with D perhaps TRBD1 (5 bases). CDR1 KGHSH and CDR2 LQKENI come from the germline V gene. The V end was cut by 1 base, the J end by 4 bases, with 7 bases between. CDR3 length equals 14 residues. The CDR3: CASSPQGYNEKLFF. The DNA for the CDR3 is TGTGCCAGCTCACCACAGGGGTATAATGAAAAACTGTTTTTT.

The CDR3 region has the DNA TGTGCCAGCAGCTTAGTTCCTGGCAGAATTGAGCAGTTCTTC. It encodes CASSLVPGRIEQFF. The chain recombines TRBV11-2 with TRBJ2-1, with D unresolved. Germline V lookup: CDR1 SGHAT, CDR2 FQNNGV. The V and J ends lost 1 base and 9 bases respectively, with 13 bases between them. The CDR3 runs 14 residues.

The chain uses TRBV7-9 and TRBJ1-1; weak D call: TRBD1 (5 bases). From germline, CDR1 is SEHNR and CDR2 FQNEAQ (reference sequence). This CDR3 spans 15 amino acids. V was trimmed by 5 bases and J by 4 bases, leaving 17 bases between them. DNA of the CDR3: TGTGCCAGCAGCCCACCAAAGACCGGGACCACTGAAGCTTTCTTT. Translated: CASSPPKTGTTEAFF.

This clone was found once. The chain uses TRBV5-1 and TRBJ2-7; 9 nucleotides agree with TRBD2. The CDR3 is 16 residues long. Unmatched junction bases numbered 8, after V lost 4 bases and J lost 0 bases. Germline CDR1 and CDR2: SGHRS and YFSETQ. The CDR3: CASSVRLADSSYEQYF. Written as DNA, the CDR3 is TGCGCCAGCAGCGTAAGACTAGCGGATAGCTCCTACGAGCAGTACTTC.

This chain uses TRBV27 with TRBJ2-5, with a possible D match to TRBD2 (5 bases). V was clipped by 5 bases and J by 2 bases, with 18 bases between them. Germline assignment: CDR1 MNHEY and CDR2 SMNVEV (reference sequence). CDR3 length equals 16 residues. DNA of the CDR3: TGTGCCAGCAGTCCCTTCCCGTCGAGAGGGCAAGAGACCCAGTACTTC. Amino acid sequence: CASSPFPSRGQETQYF.

The chain uses TRBV29-1 and TRBJ1-2; a possible D gene is TRBD1 (6 bases). Trimming pared 7 bases from V and 3 bases from J, leaving 15 bases between. The CDR3 consists of 13 residues. CDR1 and CDR2 (germline): SQVTM, ANQGSEA. The CDR3 spells CSAQLGADYGYTF. The CDR3 nucleotides are TGCAGCGCTCAACTGGGGGCGGACTATGGCTACACCTTC.

This chain joins TRBV3-1 (or the pseudogene TRBV3-2) and TRBJ1-2, with TRBD1 as a possible D gene (5 bases). The V gene lost 3 bases and the J gene lost 0 bases, with 8 bases spanning the gap. This CDR3 is built from 14 residues. Germline values: CDR1 LGHDT, CDR2 YNNKEL (reference sequence). CDR3 sequence (DNA): TGTGCCAGCAGCCACCCAGGGTCTAACTATGGCTACACCTTC. This gives the protein CASSHPGSNYGYTF.

This chain links TRBV2 with TRBJ1-2; D gene unclear. The CDR3 length is 14 residues. Germline V CDR1 and CDR2: SNHLY, FYNNEI. V lost 6 bases, J lost 4 bases, and 15 bases lay in between. CDR3 in DNA: TGTGCCAGCAGGCCGCCTAGGGCTGGCTATGGCTACACCTTC. Its protein is CASRPPRAGYGYTF.

The chain employs TRBV6-5 and TRBJ1-2; 7 nucleotides align to TRBD1. Unmatched junction bases numbered 2, after V lost 0 bases and J lost 4 bases. Germline assignment: CDR1 MNHEY and CDR2 SVGAGI. CDR3 size: 14 residues. The chain's CDR3 is CASSYSGQSYGYTF. CDR3 nucleotide sequence: TGTGCCAGCAGTTACTCGGGACAGTCCTATGGCTACACCTTC.

The J gene is TRBJ2-6, the V gene TRBV21-1. TRBV21-1 is annotated as a pseudogene. The CDR3 totals 16 residues. Here the CDR3 reads CASSSQPGPGANVLTF. DNA for the CDR3: TGTGCCAGCAGCAGCCAACCGGGGCCTGGGGCCAACGTCCTGACTTTC.